The clone carrying this T cell receptor (beta chain) turned up a few times. Its cognate antigen is unknown. Assay used: immunoSEQ multiplex PCR; TCRdb lists only in-frame clones, some missing. The profile shows roughly 100,000 clones, approximately 89% of them singletons. The sample comes from a study of PD-1 blockade in classical Hodgkin lymphoma. Study details: Nivolumab 3 mg/kg was given intravenously every 2 weeks.

Study-level points and caveats: Exclusion covered patients beginning nivolumab under 1 year post-ASCT. Patients newly diagnosed and complete responders had comparable baseline diversity. Possible causes of repertoire differences, disease activity or prior therapy, remain undefined.

The length of the CDR3 is 13 residues. Germline V gives CDR1 WSHSY, CDR2 SAAADI. V was trimmed by 7 bases and J by 8 bases, leaving 15 bases between them. Time point denoted: cycle 4 day 1 (C4D1), after 6 weeks of nivolumab. In every patient, relapse followed autologous stem cell transplantation, while exposure to brentuximab vedotin differed. Material: peripheral blood mononuclear cells (PBMCs), obtained before the fourth cycle of nivolumab. The TCR originated in a human donor with classical Hodgkin lymphoma. The genes are TRBV10-2 and TRBJ1-3; TRBD1 might be the D (5 bases). This chain's CDR3 is CASTPGRGHTIYF. The CDR3 DNA sequence: TGCGCCAGCACCCCCGGCCGGGGACACACCATATATTTT.